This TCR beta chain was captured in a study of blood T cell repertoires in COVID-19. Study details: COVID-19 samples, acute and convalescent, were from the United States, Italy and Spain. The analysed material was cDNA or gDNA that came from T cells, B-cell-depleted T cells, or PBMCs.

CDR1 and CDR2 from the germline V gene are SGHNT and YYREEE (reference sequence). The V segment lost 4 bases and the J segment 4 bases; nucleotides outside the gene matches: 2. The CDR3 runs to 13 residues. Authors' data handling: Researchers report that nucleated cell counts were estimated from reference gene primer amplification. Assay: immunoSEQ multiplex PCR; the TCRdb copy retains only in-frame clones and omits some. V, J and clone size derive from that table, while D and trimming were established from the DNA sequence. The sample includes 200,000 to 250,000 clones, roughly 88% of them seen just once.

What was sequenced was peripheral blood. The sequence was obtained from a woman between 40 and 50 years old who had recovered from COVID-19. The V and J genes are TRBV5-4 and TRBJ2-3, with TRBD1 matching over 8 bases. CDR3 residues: CASSQDRADTQYF. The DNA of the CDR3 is TGTGCCAGCAGCCAGGACAGGGCAGATACGCAGTATTTT.